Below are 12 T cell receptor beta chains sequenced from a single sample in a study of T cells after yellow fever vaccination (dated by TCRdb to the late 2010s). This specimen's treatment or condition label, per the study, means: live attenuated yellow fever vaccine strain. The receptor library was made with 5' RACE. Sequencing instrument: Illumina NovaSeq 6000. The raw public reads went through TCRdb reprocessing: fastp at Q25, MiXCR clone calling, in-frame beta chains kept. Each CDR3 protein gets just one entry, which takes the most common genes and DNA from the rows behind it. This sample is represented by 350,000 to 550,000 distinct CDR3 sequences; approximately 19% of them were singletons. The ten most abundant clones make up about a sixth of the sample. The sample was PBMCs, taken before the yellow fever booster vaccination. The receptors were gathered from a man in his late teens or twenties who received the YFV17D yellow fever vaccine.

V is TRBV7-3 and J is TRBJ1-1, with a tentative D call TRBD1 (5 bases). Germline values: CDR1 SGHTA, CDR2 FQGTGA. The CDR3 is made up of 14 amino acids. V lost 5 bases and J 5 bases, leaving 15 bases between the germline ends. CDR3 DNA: TGTGCCAGCAGCGGGGCAAGTTCTATGACTGAAGCTTTCTTT. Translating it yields CASSGASSMTEAFF.

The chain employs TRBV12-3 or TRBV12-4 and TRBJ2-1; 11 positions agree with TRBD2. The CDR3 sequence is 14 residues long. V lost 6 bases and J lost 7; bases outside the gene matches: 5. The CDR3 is CASSRLAGNNEQFF. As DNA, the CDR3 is TGTGCCAGCAGCAGACTAGCGGGGAATAATGAGCAGTTCTTC.

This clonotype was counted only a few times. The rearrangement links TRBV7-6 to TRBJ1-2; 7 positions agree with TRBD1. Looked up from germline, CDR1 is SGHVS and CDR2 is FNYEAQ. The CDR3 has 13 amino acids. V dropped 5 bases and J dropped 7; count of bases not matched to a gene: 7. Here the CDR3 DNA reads TGTGCCAGCAGCGCCGGACAGGATAGTGGCTACACCTTC. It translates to CASSAGQDSGYTF.

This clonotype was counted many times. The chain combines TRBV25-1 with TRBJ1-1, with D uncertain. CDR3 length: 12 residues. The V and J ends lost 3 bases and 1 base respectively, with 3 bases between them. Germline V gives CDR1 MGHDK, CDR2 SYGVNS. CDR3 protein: CASSEPNTEAFF. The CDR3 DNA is TGTGCCAGCAGTGAGCCGAACACTGAAGCTTTCTTT.

CDR3: CASSLGAEISYEQYF. CDR3 nucleotides: TGCGCCAGCAGCTTGGGGGCGGAGATCAGCTACGAGCAGTACTTC. This chain joins TRBV5-1 and TRBJ2-7; D not certain. The CDR3 contains 15 residues. Germline assignment: CDR1 SGHRS and CDR2 YFSETQ. Trimming stripped 0 bases from V and 3 bases from J, with 13 bases between.

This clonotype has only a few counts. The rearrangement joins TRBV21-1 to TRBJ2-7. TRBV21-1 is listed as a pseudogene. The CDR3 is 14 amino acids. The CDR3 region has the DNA TGTGCCAGCAGCAAAGTTAAGGGCGCCTACGAGCAGTACGTC. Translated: CASSKVKGAYEQYV.

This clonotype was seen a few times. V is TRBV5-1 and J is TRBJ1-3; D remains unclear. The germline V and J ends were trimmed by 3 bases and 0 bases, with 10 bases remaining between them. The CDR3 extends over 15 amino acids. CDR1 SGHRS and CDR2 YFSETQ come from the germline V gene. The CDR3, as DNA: TGCGCCAGCAGCTCGCACACCAGCTCTGGAAACACCATATATTTT. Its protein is CASSSHTSSGNTIYF.

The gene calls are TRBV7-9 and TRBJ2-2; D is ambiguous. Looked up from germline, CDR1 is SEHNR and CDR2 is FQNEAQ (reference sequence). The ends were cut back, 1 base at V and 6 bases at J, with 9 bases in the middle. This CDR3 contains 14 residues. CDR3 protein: CASSLEHNAGELFF. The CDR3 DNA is TGTGCCAGCAGCTTAGAACACAACGCCGGGGAGCTGTTTTTT. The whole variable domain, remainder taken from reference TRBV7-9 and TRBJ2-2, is DTGVSQNPRHKITKRGQNVTFRCDPISEHNRLYWYRQTLGQGPEFLTYFQNEAQLEKSRLLSDRFSAERPKGSFSTLEIQRTEQGDSAMYLCASSLEHNAGELFFGEGSRLTVL.

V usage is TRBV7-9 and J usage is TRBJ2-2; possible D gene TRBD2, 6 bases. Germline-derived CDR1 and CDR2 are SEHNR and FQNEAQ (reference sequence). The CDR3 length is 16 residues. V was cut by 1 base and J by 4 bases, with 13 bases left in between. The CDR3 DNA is TGTGCCAGCAGCTTAGAAGCAGGACTACCCACCGGGGAGCTGTTTTTT. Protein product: CASSLEAGLPTGELFF.

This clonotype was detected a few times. CDR3 sequence reads: CASSPGTSQETQYF. The CDR3 DNA follows: TGTGCCAGCAGTCCGGGGACATCGCAAGAGACCCAGTACTTC. This chain joins TRBV27 and TRBJ2-5, with D possibly being TRBD1 (6 bases). CDR3 size: 14 residues. Between the trimmed V and J ends, which lost 5 bases and 2 bases, there was a span of 12 bases. Germline CDR1 is MNHEY and CDR2 is SMNVEV (reference sequence).

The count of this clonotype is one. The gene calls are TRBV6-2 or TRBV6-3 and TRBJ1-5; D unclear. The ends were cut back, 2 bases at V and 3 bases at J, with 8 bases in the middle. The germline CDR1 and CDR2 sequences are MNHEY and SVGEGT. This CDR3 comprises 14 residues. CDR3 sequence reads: CASSYTGFNQPQHF. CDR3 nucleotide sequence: TGTGCCAGCAGTTACACCGGGTTCAATCAGCCCCAGCATTTT.

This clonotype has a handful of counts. This CDR3 reads CASSSDSDGYGYTF. DNA for the CDR3: TGTGCCAGCAGTTCCGACTCGGACGGATACGGCTACACCTTC. The J gene is TRBJ1-2, the V gene TRBV6-6; no clear D. Germline-derived CDR1 and CDR2 are MNHNY and SVGAGI (reference sequence). The CDR3 has 14 residues. V gave up 4 bases and J gave up 8 bases, with 17 bases separating them.